This T cell receptor (beta chain) was documented in a study of CD8 T cells in Susac syndrome (dated by TCRdb to the late 2010s). Describing the broader study: The study used repertoire sequencing to test whether antigen drove CD8+ T cell activation and differentiation in Susac syndrome.

On this clonotype itself: Its antigen is still unknown. Base-call qualities are not available, and no considerably larger clone is one nucleotide away.

What the work shows at the level of the full study, not this receptor alone: The number of individuals in the TCR sequencing and HLA analysis was recognized as being relatively small.

RNA was extracted using the RNeasy kit, and about 0.45 to 1 ug of the RNA was reverse transcribed with random hexamers. TCR beta CDR3 regions were amplified with the immunoSEQ multiplex PCR assay covering 54 Vbeta and 13 Jbeta segments. Bias from PCR amplification was corrected by using a synthetic template baseline for primer optimization and for computational correction. The authors' analysis ran thus. Reads were annotated to V, D and J genes according to IMGT and were analyzed with immunoSEQ Analyzer, with only productive sequences retained. To calculate clonality, Shannon entropy was normalized by log2 of the number of productive unique sequences and then subtracted from one. Public and private clones were assessed among the 100 most prevalent clones of each patient and control. Clones were defined as Susac-specific if absent from the healthy and MS cohorts, from under 1,200 published viral clones and from other ImmuneACCESS disease sequences. TCRdb took the public reads, trimmed them with fastp at Q25, ran MiXCR for clone calling and kept in-frame beta chains. Identical CDR3 protein sequences are pooled into one entry, listed with their most common genes and DNA. The V and J calls and clone size come from TCRdb's table, not from the authors' own analysis. This sample lists 130,000 or so distinct CDR3 sequences; 94% were detected once. The top ten clonotypes cover roughly 0.092% of the sample.

Sequences SGHRS (CDR1) and YFSETQ (CDR2) are obtained from the germline V gene. The CDR3 has 16 amino acids, counting the end cysteine and phenylalanine. Just CDR3 DNA is preserved here, 48 bases in frame from base 1. The junction shows trimming of 0 bases on V and 1 base on J, plus 13 bases between the germline ends. High-throughput TCR beta sequencing profiled peripheral blood CD8+ and CD4+ T cells from healthy donors, Susac syndrome patients and multiple sclerosis patients. Healthy donors were age- and sex-matched controls. Bulk CD8+ and CD4+ T cells were purified magnetically by negative isolation, whereas CD8+ TEMRA cells were enriched by FACS. Blood was drawn into EDTA tubes, processed within 24 hours, and PBMCs were isolated by density gradient centrifugation. PBMCs intended for TCR sequencing were cryopreserved in liquid nitrogen and were subsequently thawed in a 37 degrees C water bath. Purity of sorted or isolated CD4+, CD8+ and CD8+ TEMRA cells was at least 90%.

The sequenced sample consisted of CD4+ T cells from PBMCs. This receptor chain uses TRBV5-1 and TRBJ2-5; a tentative D call is TRBD2 (5 bases match). This TCR came from a human donor in good health. The base sequence is TGCGCCAGCAGCTTGGAGGTAGCGTTGGCCCAAGAGACCCAGTACTTC. The encoded protein is CASSLEVALAQETQYF.